The T cell receptor (beta chain) described here comes from a study of T cells after yellow fever vaccination. Study-level findings and limits: Weaker in magnitude, the secondary response showed a faster peak on day 5 versus 15. Post-booster reappearance was seen for most primary-vaccination clones (nearly 97% CD4, around 88% CD8).

This clonotype is a singleton in its sample. The target antigen is unknown. This CDR3 has 16 residues. V shed 6 bases and J shed 6 bases, with 20 bases lying between them. From germline, CDR1 is SGHVS and CDR2 FNYEAQ. MiXCR was run by TCRdb on the 5' RACE reads, yielding one entry per CDR3 protein. The table shows some 200,000 distinct CDR3 sequences, with about 11% occurring only once. The receptor was isolated from a man younger than 35 who received the YFV17D yellow fever vaccine. The sample here was CD8+ T cells sorted from PBMCs, taken 15 days after the yellow fever booster vaccination. V usage is TRBV7-6 and J usage is TRBJ2-2; TRBD1 might be the D (6 bases). CDR3 bases: TGTGCCAGCAGTTCAACGATCAGGGGTATCTCCGGGGAGCTGTTTTTT. This codes for CASSSTIRGISGELFF.